The 32 T cell receptor beta chains in this list originate from one sample, sequenced in a study of T cell responses to AZD1222 COVID-19 vaccine. Method: immunoSEQ multiplex PCR; TCRdb's copy keeps in-frame clones and lacks some. The sample carries nearly 95,000 clones, over 75% recorded once. The sequences come from peripheral blood, collected 28 days after the second AZD1222 dose. The receptor set was obtained from an adult who received the AZD1222 COVID-19 vaccine.

The gene calls are TRBV4-2 and TRBJ2-2; D gene ambiguous. Germline V gives CDR1 LGHNA, CDR2 YNFKEQ. CDR3 length: 13 residues. V lost 0 bases and J lost 4, with 3 bases in between. CDR3 in DNA: TGTGCCAGCAGCCAAGATAGCACCGGGGAGCTGTTTTTT. Protein sequence: CASSQDSTGELFF.

CDR3 protein: CASSEEMGSYTGELFF. Written as DNA, the CDR3 is TGTGCCAGCAGTGAAGAAATGGGGTCCTACACCGGGGAGCTGTTTTTT. This rearrangement joins TRBV6-1 to TRBJ2-2, with D uncertain. The V end lost 1 base, the J end lost 3 bases, and 12 bases lay between the germline ends. Germline assignment: CDR1 MNHNS and CDR2 SASEGT. The CDR3 spans 16 residues.

The genes are TRBV7-9 and TRBJ1-2, with a possible D match to TRBD1 (5 bases). V lost 3 bases, J lost 6 bases, and 23 bases lay in between. The CDR3 is 17 amino acids. Per germline, CDR1 SEHNR and CDR2 FQNEAQ (reference sequence). This CDR3 is CASSFIGARGAGDGYTF. The CDR3 nucleotides read TGTGCCAGCAGCTTCATAGGGGCTCGTGGGGCGGGAGATGGCTACACCTTC.

This clone has just one count. The CDR3 protein is CASSLVSQTDTQYF. In DNA, the CDR3 is TGTGCCAGCAGCCTCGTCAGTCAGACAGATACGCAGTATTTT. The chain is built from TRBV7-8 and TRBJ2-3; D is undetermined. The CDR3 spans 14 residues. Germline CDR1 is SGHVS and CDR2 is FQNEAQ. V lost 5 bases to trimming and J lost 3 bases, with 12 bases between them.

The chain uses TRBV2 and TRBJ1-5; the match to TRBD1 covers 7 bases. V lost 8 bases and J lost 3; bases outside the gene matches: 4. CDR1 SNHLY and CDR2 FYNNEI come from the germline V gene. The CDR3 covers 13 residues. As DNA, the CDR3 is TGTGCCAGCGGGGGACAGATCAATCAGCCCCAGCATTTT. This codes for CASGGQINQPQHF. Supplemented by reference TRBV2 and TRBJ1-5, the full variable domain reads EPEVTQTPSHQVTQMGQEVILRCVPISNHLYFYWYRQILGQKVEFLVSFYNNEISEKSEIFDDQFSVERPDGSNFTLKIRSTKLEDSAMYFCASGGQINQPQHFGDGTRLSIL.

This clone showed up just once. The chain has TRBV10-3 and TRBJ1-2; no firm D call. This CDR3 has 13 residues. Germline V gene sequence: CDR1 ENHRY, CDR2 SYGVKD. Trimming took 7 bases from V and 2 from J, leaving 11 bases between them. The CDR3 region is CAITTGRNYGYTF. CDR3 DNA sequence: TGTGCCATCACCACGGGAAGGAACTATGGCTACACCTTC.

The gene calls are TRBV25-1 and TRBJ2-4; D uncertain. V lost 3 bases and J lost 1, with 10 bases in between. Germline lookup yields CDR1 MGHDK and CDR2 SYGVNS. The CDR3 loop spans 15 amino acids. The CDR3 loop is CASSDQGKAKNIQYF. The CDR3 DNA follows: TGTGCCAGCAGTGATCAAGGGAAGGCCAAAAACATTCAGTACTTC.

The rearrangement uses TRBV6-2 or TRBV6-3 and TRBJ2-4, with D possibly being TRBD1 (6 bases). This CDR3 contains 15 residues. CDR1 and CDR2 (germline): MNHEY, SVGEGT. V lost 4 bases and J lost 0, with 10 bases in between. CDR3 coding DNA: TGTGCCAGCAGTTCAACAGGGCTAGCCAAAAACATTCAGTACTTC. Translating it yields CASSSTGLAKNIQYF.

The chain combines TRBV11-2 with TRBJ1-5, with TRBD1 as a possible D gene (6 bases). The CDR3 is 14 amino acids. Germline V CDR1 and CDR2: SGHAT, FQNNGV. V lost 1 base to trimming and J lost 5 bases, with 9 bases between them. The CDR3 coding sequence is TGTGCCAGCAGCTTAGCGGGGGGCCATCAGCCCCAGCATTTT. Translation: CASSLAGGHQPQHF. Full variable domain (missing parts from reference TRBV11-2 and TRBJ1-5): EAGVAQSPRYKIIEKRQSVAFWCNPISGHATLYWYQQILGQGPKLLIQFQNNGVVDDSQLPKDRFSAERLKGVDSTLKIQPAKLEDSAVYLCASSLAGGHQPQHFGDGTRLSIL.

The chain employs TRBV19 and TRBJ1-1; 10 bases are a match to TRBD1. Germline lookup yields CDR1 LNHDA and CDR2 SQIVND (reference sequence). The J segment lost 6 bases and the V segment lost 5 bases, leaving 6 bases of the junction unmatched. The CDR3 has 14 amino acids. The CDR3 coding sequence is TGTGCCAGTAGTCTGACAGGGGGCCTCGCTGAAGCTTTCTTT. It translates to CASSLTGGLAEAFF.

This chain joins TRBV6-6 and TRBJ2-5, with D perhaps matching TRBD2 (6 bases). V was shortened by 0 bases and J by 5 bases, with 13 bases between the two germline ends. From germline, CDR1 is MNHNY and CDR2 SVGAGI (reference sequence). The CDR3 sequence is 15 residues long. The CDR3 sequence: CASSYSRDFRETQYF. The CDR3 DNA reads TGTGCCAGCAGTTACTCGAGGGACTTTCGGGAGACCCAGTACTTC.

With regard to this clone: One junction end disagrees with the germline gene, perhaps due to a read error. This chain connects TRBV19 to TRBJ1-1, with 7 bases lining up with TRBD1. Germline CDR1 and CDR2: LNHDA and SQIVND (reference sequence). The CDR3 covers 16 residues. The CDR3 coding sequence is TGTGCCAGAAGTATGGTAACAGGGGCCAAGAACACTGAAGCTTTCTTT. This codes for CARSMVTGAKNTEAFF.

J is TRBJ1-1 and V is TRBV2, with 7 bases fitting TRBD1. Germline V gene sequence: CDR1 SNHLY, CDR2 FYNNEI. The V gene end was trimmed by 5 bases and the J gene end by 4 bases; junction bases not matched to a gene: 4. The CDR3 sequence is 13 residues long. CDR3: CASSFDRVTEAFF. CDR3 in DNA: TGTGCCAGCAGTTTCGACAGGGTCACTGAAGCTTTCTTT. Together with reference TRBV2 and TRBJ1-1, the CDR3 gives the full variable domain: EPEVTQTPSHQVTQMGQEVILRCVPISNHLYFYWYRQILGQKVEFLVSFYNNEISEKSEIFDDQFSVERPDGSNFTLKIRSTKLEDSAMYFCASSFDRVTEAFFGQGTRLTVV.

The V gene is TRBV5-4, the J gene TRBJ2-1, with TRBD2 matching over 8 bases. CDR1 SGHNT and CDR2 YYREEE come from the germline V gene (reference sequence). The CDR3 has 17 residues. V shed 4 bases, J shed 2 bases, and the junction held 11 bases outside the gene matches. CDR3 coding DNA: TGTGCCAGCAGCCCGACGCCGCCTAGCGGGCCCTACAATGAGCAGTTCTTC. Its translation: CASSPTPPSGPYNEQFF.

V and J are TRBV10-3 and TRBJ2-3; no definite D call. This CDR3 region has 16 residues. Trimming removed 0 bases from V and 0 bases from J, with 10 bases in between. The V gene's germline CDR1 is ENHRY and CDR2 SYGVKD. The CDR3 nucleotides read TGTGCCATCAGTGAGTCGCACAGTCCAAGCACAGATACGCAGTATTTT. Its translation: CAISESHSPSTDTQYF.

This clone was detected only once. The chain uses TRBV7-9 and TRBJ1-5, with no clear D. The CDR3 has 12 residues. V was shortened by 6 bases and J by 0 bases, with 3 bases between the two germline ends. Germline loops: CDR1 SEHNR, CDR2 FQNEAQ (reference sequence). The CDR3 reads CASSNSNQPQHF. CDR3 in DNA: TGTGCCAGCAGTAATAGCAATCAGCCCCAGCATTTT.

In this sample, this clone turned up a few times. The chain couples TRBV5-6 to TRBJ1-2; 8 bases agree with TRBD1. J lost 7 bases, V lost 5 bases, and 7 bases had no gene match. Germline values: CDR1 SGHDT, CDR2 YYEEEE. The length of the CDR3 is 13 residues. Written as DNA, the CDR3 is TGTGCCAGCAGGCTCACAGGGGGAGGTGGCTACACCTTC. It specifies CASRLTGGGGYTF.

This sequence joins TRBV7-9 and TRBJ2-3, with 9 nucleotides matching TRBD2. The CDR3 contains 13 residues. The junction had 5 bases not matched to a gene; V was cut back by 11 bases and J by 2 bases. Germline V lookup: CDR1 SEHNR, CDR2 FQNEAQ (reference sequence). This chain's CDR3 is CAEAGGDTDTQYF. The CDR3 bases are TGTGCCGAAGCGGGAGGAGACACAGATACGCAGTATTTT.

This clone was counted a single time. CDR3 coding DNA: TGCGCCAGCAGCCAAGATGGAGTAACCCCCTATGGCTACACCTTC. Its translation is CASSQDGVTPYGYTF. The chain uses TRBV4-1 and TRBJ1-2, with D unresolved. Germline lookup yields CDR1 MGHRA and CDR2 YSYEKL. Trimming removed 0 bases at V and 4 bases at J, with 12 bases between. The CDR3 has 15 amino acids.

J is TRBJ2-3 and V is TRBV9, with TRBD2 identical over 14 bases. CDR1 and CDR2 from the germline V gene are SGDLS and YYNGEE. This CDR3 contains 18 residues. With 4 bases clipped from V and 7 bases from J, the junction kept 14 bases outside the gene matches. The CDR3 coding sequence is TGTGCCAGCAGCCCTCGGACTAGCGGGGGGCAAAAGCAGAATACGCAGTATTTT. Translated: CASSPRTSGGQKQNTQYF.

The rearrangement links TRBV15 to TRBJ2-1, with 9 bases that match TRBD2. CDR1 is LNHNV and CDR2 is YYDKDF in the germline V gene (reference sequence). There are 14 residues in the CDR3. The CDR3 is CIWGRIAGVGEQFF. The CDR3 coding sequence is TGTATCTGGGGGAGGATAGCGGGAGTTGGTGAGCAGTTCTTC.

The chain recombines TRBV25-1 with TRBJ2-7; 10 bases agree with TRBD1. The CDR3 sequence is 15 residues long. CDR1 is MGHDK, CDR2 SYGVNS, per germline. Germline trimming cut 3 bases from V and 1 base from J; bases unmatched to any gene: 3. CDR3 sequence: CASSDMGQGSYEQYF. The CDR3 DNA reads as TGTGCCAGCAGTGATATGGGACAGGGGTCCTACGAGCAGTACTTC.

For this clone: One end of the junction varies from germline; a read error may be responsible. Different DNA sequences within this sample yield the same CDR3. The rearrangement links TRBV28 to TRBJ1-2; unclear D gene. This CDR3 is 11 amino acids long. Germline V gene sequence: CDR1 MDHEN, CDR2 SYDVKM. The CDR3 coding sequence is TGTGCCACCTTAGCCAACTATGGCTACACTTTC. Translation gives CATLANYGYTF.

V and J are TRBV11-3 and TRBJ2-1; 8 positions agree with TRBD1. V dropped 1 base and J dropped 1; count of bases not matched to a gene: 3. This CDR3 contains 16 residues. Germline CDR1 and CDR2: SGHNT and YENEEA. This CDR3 is CASSLGGTGSYNEQFF. The CDR3 nucleotides read TGTGCCAGCAGCTTAGGGGGGACAGGATCCTACAATGAGCAGTTCTTC.

The chain combines TRBV7-9 with TRBJ2-7; D is undetermined. The CDR3 spans 13 residues. Germline lookup yields CDR1 SEHNR and CDR2 FQNEAQ (reference sequence). V gave up 1 base and J gave up 2 bases, with 6 bases separating them. The CDR3 loop is CASSLVGTYEQYF. The CDR3 coding sequence is TGTGCCAGCAGCTTAGTCGGCACCTACGAGCAGTACTTC.

This sequence joins TRBV12-3 or TRBV12-4 and TRBJ1-1; TRBD1 matches 8 bases. There are 13 residues in the CDR3. V shed 6 bases, J shed 5 bases, and the junction held 5 bases outside the gene matches. The CDR3 DNA sequence: TGTGCCAGCAGGAAAACAGGGGGGACTGAAGCTTTCTTT. Translating it yields CASRKTGGTEAFF.

The CDR3 DNA reads as TGTGCCAGCAGCGCAGCACAGGGAACGGACACTGAAGCTTTCTTT. Its translation is CASSAAQGTDTEAFF. The chain combines TRBV9 with TRBJ1-1; possibly TRBD1 for D (6 bases). V was cut by 3 bases and J by 3 bases, with 15 bases left in between. This CDR3 has 15 amino acids. Germline CDR1 SGDLS, CDR2 YYNGEE.

The genes are TRBV7-9 and TRBJ1-5, with 7 bases lining up with TRBD1. The ends lost 5 bases at V and 5 bases at J; junction bases unmatched: 9. The CDR3 is made up of 15 amino acids. In germline, CDR1 is SEHNR, CDR2 FQNEAQ (reference sequence). The CDR3 DNA reads as TGTGCCAGCAGCCCGGACAGGACGGGCCATCAGCCCCAGCATTTT. It codes for CASSPDRTGHQPQHF. Full variable domain (missing parts from reference TRBV7-9 and TRBJ1-5): DTGVSQNPRHKITKRGQNVTFRCDPISEHNRLYWYRQTLGQGPEFLTYFQNEAQLEKSRLLSDRFSAERPKGSFSTLEIQRTEQGDSAMYLCASSPDRTGHQPQHFGDGTRLSIL.

The chain employs TRBV5-1 and TRBJ2-7, with D possibly being TRBD1 (5 bases). This CDR3 contains 13 residues. Germline lookup yields CDR1 SGHRS and CDR2 YFSETQ. V dropped 4 bases and J dropped 2 bases, with 10 bases sitting between them. The CDR3, as DNA: TGCGCCAGCAGCCGCGACAGTACCTACGAGCAGTACTTC. This gives the protein CASSRDSTYEQYF.

J is TRBJ1-2 and V is TRBV2; 7 bases are shared with TRBD1. Germline CDR1 SNHLY, CDR2 FYNNEI. The V segment lost 1 base and the J segment 4 bases; nucleotides outside the gene matches: 15. The CDR3 has 18 residues. The CDR3 region has the DNA TGTGCCAGCAGTGAAGGAGGAGGCCCCAGGGGGTTTGGCTATGGCTACACCTTC. It yields the protein CASSEGGGPRGFGYGYTF. The full variable domain, completed using reference TRBV2 and TRBJ1-2, is EPEVTQTPSHQVTQMGQEVILRCVPISNHLYFYWYRQILGQKVEFLVSFYNNEISEKSEIFDDQFSVERPDGSNFTLKIRSTKLEDSAMYFCASSEGGGPRGFGYGYTFGSGTRLTVV.

The chain is built from TRBV14 and TRBJ2-1; tentatively, D is TRBD2 (6 bases). Germline V lookup: CDR1 SGHDN, CDR2 FVKESK. With 4 bases removed from V and 4 bases from J, the gap between germline ends came to 23 bases. The length of the CDR3 is 18 residues. Here the CDR3 reads CASSLFPGLPPPYNEQFF. The DNA of the CDR3 is TGTGCCAGCAGCCTATTTCCGGGACTCCCGCCGCCTTACAATGAGCAGTTCTTC.

V and J are TRBV6-4 and TRBJ2-3; D is possibly TRBD1 (6 bases). Germline loops: CDR1 MRHNA, CDR2 SNTAGT. The CDR3 covers 14 residues. V was clipped by 3 bases and J by 4 bases, with 11 bases between them. The CDR3 here is CASSDNRDPDTQYF. CDR3 DNA sequence: TGTGCCAGCAGTGATAACAGGGATCCAGATACGCAGTATTTT.